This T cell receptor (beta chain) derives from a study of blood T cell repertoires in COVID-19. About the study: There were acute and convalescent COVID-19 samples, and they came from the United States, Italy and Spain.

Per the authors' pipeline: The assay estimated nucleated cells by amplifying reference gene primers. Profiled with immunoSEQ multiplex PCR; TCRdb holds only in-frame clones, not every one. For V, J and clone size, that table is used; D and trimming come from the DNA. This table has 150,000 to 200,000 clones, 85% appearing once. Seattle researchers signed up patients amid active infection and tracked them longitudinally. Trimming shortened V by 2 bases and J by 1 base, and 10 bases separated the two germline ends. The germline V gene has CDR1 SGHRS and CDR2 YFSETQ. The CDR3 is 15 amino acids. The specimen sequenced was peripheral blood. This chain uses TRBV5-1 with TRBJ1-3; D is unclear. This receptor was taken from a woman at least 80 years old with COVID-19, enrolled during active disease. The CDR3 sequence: CASSFSRGSGNTIYF. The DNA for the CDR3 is TGCGCCAGCAGCTTCTCTCGGGGATCTGGAAACACCATATATTTT.